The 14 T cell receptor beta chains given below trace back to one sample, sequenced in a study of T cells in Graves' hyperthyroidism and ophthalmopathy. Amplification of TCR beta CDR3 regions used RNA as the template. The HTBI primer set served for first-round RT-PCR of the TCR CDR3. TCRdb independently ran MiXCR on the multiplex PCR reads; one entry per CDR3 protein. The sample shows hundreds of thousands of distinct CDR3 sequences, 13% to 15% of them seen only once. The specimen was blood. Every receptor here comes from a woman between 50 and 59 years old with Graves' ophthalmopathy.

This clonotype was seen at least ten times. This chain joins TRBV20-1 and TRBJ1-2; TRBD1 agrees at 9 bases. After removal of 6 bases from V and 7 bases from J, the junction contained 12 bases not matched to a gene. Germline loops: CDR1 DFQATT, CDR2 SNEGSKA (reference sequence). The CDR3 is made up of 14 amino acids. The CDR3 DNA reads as TGCAGTGCATTCGACAGGGGGGCTTTTGGTGGCTACACCTTC. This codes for CSAFDRGAFGGYTF.

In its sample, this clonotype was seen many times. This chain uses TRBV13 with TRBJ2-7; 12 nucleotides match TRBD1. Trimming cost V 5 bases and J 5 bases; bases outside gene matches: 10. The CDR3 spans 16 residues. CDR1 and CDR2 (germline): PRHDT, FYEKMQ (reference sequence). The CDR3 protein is CASSPTGGTGGNEQYF. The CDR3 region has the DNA TGTGCCAGCAGCCCGACAGGTGGGACAGGGGGCAACGAGCAGTACTTC.

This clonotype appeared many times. CDR3 amino acids: CASSYSTTNPGTAAHREQFF. In DNA form, the CDR3 reads TGTGCCAGCAGTTACTCGACCACTAATCCCGGGACAGCAGCCCATAGGGAGCAGTTCTTC. The chain uses TRBV6-2 or TRBV6-3 and TRBJ2-1, with 7 bases identical to TRBD1. Per germline, CDR1 MNHEY and CDR2 SVGEGT. The CDR3 contains 20 residues. The J segment lost 10 bases and the V segment lost 0 bases, leaving 24 bases of the junction unmatched.

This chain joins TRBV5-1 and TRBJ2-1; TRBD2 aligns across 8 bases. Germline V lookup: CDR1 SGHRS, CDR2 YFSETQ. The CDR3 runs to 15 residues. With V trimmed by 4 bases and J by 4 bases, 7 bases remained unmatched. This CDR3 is CASSRAGLGYNEQFF. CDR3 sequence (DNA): TGCGCCAGCAGCAGGGCGGGACTAGGTTACAATGAGCAGTTCTTC.

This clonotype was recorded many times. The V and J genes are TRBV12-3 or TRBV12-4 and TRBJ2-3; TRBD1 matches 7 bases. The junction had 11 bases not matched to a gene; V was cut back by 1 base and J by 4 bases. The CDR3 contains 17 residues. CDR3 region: CASSLDATGKRADTQYF. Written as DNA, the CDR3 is TGTGCCAGCAGTTTAGATGCGACAGGGAAGAGAGCAGATACGCAGTATTTT.

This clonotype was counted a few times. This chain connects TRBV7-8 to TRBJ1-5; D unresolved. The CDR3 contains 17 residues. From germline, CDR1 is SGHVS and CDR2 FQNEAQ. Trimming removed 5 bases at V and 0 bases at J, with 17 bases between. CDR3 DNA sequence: TGTGCCAGCAGCCCCACGTCGGGAGTTTATAGCAATCAGCCCCAGCATTTT. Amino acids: CASSPTSGVYSNQPQHF.

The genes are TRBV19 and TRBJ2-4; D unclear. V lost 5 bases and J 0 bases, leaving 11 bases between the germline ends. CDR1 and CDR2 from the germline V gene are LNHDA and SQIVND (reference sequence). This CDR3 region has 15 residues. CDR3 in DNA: TGTGCCAGTAGTTCCTGGGAACTAGCCAAAAACATTCAGTACTTC. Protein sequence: CASSSWELAKNIQYF.

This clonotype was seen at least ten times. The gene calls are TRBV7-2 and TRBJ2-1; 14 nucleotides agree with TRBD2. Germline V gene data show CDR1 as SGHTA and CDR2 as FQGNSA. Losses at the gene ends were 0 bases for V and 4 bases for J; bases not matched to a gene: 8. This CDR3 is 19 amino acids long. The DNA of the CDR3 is TGTGCCAGCAGCTTAGCTCTTAGACTAGCGGGAGGGAGATACAATGAGCAGTTCTTC. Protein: CASSLALRLAGGRYNEQFF.

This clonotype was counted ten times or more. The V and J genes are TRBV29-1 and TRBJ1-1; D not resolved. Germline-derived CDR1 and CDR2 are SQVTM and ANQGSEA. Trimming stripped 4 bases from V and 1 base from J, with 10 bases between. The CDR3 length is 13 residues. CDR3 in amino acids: CSVVSQRNTEAFF. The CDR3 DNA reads TGCAGCGTTGTGTCGCAGAGGAACACTGAAGCTTTCTTT.

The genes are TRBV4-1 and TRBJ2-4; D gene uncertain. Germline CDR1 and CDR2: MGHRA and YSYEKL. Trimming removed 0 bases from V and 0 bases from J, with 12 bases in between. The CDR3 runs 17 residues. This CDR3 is CASSQDFPALAKNIQYF. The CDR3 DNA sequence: TGCGCCAGCAGCCAAGATTTCCCAGCACTAGCCAAAAACATTCAGTACTTC.

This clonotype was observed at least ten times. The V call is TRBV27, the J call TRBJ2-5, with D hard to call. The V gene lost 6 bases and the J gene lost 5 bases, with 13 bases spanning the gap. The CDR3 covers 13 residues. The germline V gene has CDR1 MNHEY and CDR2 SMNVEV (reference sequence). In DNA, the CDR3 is TGTGCCAGCAGGCCCACGGCGGTTGAGACCCAGTACTTC. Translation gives CASRPTAVETQYF.

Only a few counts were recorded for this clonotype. The CDR3 protein is CASSTTPPGELFF. The CDR3 DNA follows: TGTGCCAGCAGCACGACCCCGCCCGGGGAGCTGTTTTTT. J is TRBJ2-2 and V is TRBV7-9; D call uncertain. This CDR3 has 13 amino acids. The germline gives CDR1 SEHNR, CDR2 FQNEAQ (reference sequence). With 5 bases removed from V and 6 bases from J, the gap between germline ends came to 10 bases.

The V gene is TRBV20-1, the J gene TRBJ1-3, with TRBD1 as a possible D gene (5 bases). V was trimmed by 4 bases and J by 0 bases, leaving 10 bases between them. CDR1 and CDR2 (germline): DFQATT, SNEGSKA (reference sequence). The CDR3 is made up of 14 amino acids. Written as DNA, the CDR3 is TGCAGTGCTACGAAGACAGACTCTGGAAACACCATATATTTT. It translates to CSATKTDSGNTIYF.

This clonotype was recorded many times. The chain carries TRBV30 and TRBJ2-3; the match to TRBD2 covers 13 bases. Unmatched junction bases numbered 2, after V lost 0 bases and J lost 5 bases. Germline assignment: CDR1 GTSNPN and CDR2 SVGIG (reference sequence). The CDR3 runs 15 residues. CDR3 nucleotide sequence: TGTGCCTGGAGTGTACTAGCGGGAGGGGAAGATACGCAGTATTTT. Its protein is CAWSVLAGGEDTQYF.